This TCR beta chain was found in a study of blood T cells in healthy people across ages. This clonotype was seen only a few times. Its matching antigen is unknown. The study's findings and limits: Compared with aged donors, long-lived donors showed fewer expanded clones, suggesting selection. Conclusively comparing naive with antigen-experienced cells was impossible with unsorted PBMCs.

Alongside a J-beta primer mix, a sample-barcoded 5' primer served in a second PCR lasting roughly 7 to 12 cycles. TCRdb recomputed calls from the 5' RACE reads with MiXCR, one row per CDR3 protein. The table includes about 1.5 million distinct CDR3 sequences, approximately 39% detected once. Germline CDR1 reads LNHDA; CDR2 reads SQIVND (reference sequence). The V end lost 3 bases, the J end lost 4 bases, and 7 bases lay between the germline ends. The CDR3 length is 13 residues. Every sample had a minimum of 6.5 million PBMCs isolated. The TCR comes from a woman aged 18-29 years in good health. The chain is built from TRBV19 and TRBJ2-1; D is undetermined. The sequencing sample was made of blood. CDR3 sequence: CASSMDHYNEQFF. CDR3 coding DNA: TGTGCCAGTAGTATGGACCATTACAATGAGCAGTTCTTC.